The rows below give T cell receptor beta chains drawn from one sample of a study of T-cell memory formation after mild COVID-19. MiXCR, applied by TCRdb to the 5' RACE reads, yields one record per CDR3 protein. This table holds under 350,000 distinct CDR3 sequences, 15% to 20% found once. The specimen sequenced was PBMCs or a T cell subset sorted from them (not recorded which). The receptors here all came from a man between 18 and 29 years old who had mild COVID-19 (a few samples of this study predate the infection). Cell type and time point are not known. Both conserved end residues are part of each CDR3. D genes are given only for firm matches. Size is stated for part of the rows, as once, few or many counts, or as a class when the clone is expanded.

V gene	clone size	J gene	D gene	CDR3 DNA	CDR3 protein
TRBV6-2/TRBV6-3	-	TRBJ2-6	TRBD1	TGTGCCAGCAGTCGACAGGGGGGAGCCAACGTCCTGACTTTC	CASSRQGGANVLTF
TRBV16	few	TRBJ1-1	-	TGTGCCAGCAGCGCCGTAGGGAATTCGGAAGCTTTCTTT	CASSAVGNSEAFF
TRBV12-3/TRBV12-4	-	TRBJ2-1	-	TGTGCCAGCAGTAAGGGTTATAATGAGCAGTTCTTC	CASSKGYNEQFF
TRBV9	-	TRBJ1-4	-	TGTGCCAGCAGTCGGGATCCCAATGAAAAACTGTTTTTT	CASSRDPNEKLFF
TRBV7-2	many	TRBJ2-1	-	TGTGCCAGCAGCTTAATAGTCGGGGAGCAGTTCTTC	CASSLIVGEQFF
TRBV10-3	few	TRBJ1-4	-	TGTGCCATCAGGGGGACGGAGGATGAAAAACTGTTTTTT	CAIRGTEDEKLFF
TRBV6-5	few	TRBJ2-7	-	TGTGCCAGCAGTTCCGGGACGGACTACGAGCAGTACTTC	CASSSGTDYEQYF
TRBV5-1	few	TRBJ2-2	TRBD2	TGCGCCAGCACCAGACTAGCGGGGGACTACACCGGGGAGCTGTTTTTT	CASTRLAGDYTGELFF
TRBV29-1	once	TRBJ2-3	TRBD1	TGCAGCGTCAAACAGGGGGCCGATCGACATACGCAGTATTTT	CSVKQGADRHTQYF
TRBV11-2	-	TRBJ2-1	-	TGTGCCAGCAGCTTAGAGACACGTGGCGGGCAGTTCTTC	CASSLETRGGQFF
TRBV6-5	-	TRBJ1-6	-	TGTGCCAGCCACTCCCCGGTGGGGGTCTTAAGCTCCTATAATTCACCCCTCCACTTT	CASHSPVGVLSSYNSPLHF
TRBV11-2	-	TRBJ2-1	-	TGTGCCAGCAGCTTAATCGAGCCCGAGGGGTTCTTC	CASSLIEPEGFF
TRBV5-5	-	TRBJ1-1	-	TGTGCCAGCAGCCATGGCCGGGAGGCTGAAGCTTTCTTT	CASSHGREAEAFF
TRBV27	-	TRBJ1-2	TRBD1	TGTGCCAGCTCTGCGGACAGGAGCTATGGCTACACCTTC	CASSADRSYGYTF
TRBV4-2	-	TRBJ2-3	TRBD2	TGTGCCAGCAGCCGCACTAGCGAAAGCACAGATACGCAGTATTTT	CASSRTSESTDTQYF
TRBV12-3/TRBV12-4	few	TRBJ2-3	-	TGTGCCAGCAGGTTGGGAGCGGGCCGCACAGATACGCAGTATTTT	CASRLGAGRTDTQYF
TRBV7-2	few	TRBJ2-5	-	TGTGCCAGCAGCTTAAGGGAGATAGAGACCCAGTACTTC	CASSLREIETQYF
TRBV11-2	few	TRBJ2-3	-	TGTGCCAGCAGCTTCTGGGACAGCACAGATACGCAGTATTTT	CASSFWDSTDTQYF
TRBV7-2	-	TRBJ1-2	TRBD1	TGTGCCAGCACCCCAGGGGGCTACTATGGCTACACCTTC	CASTPGGYYGYTF
TRBV27	few	TRBJ2-7	-	TGTGCCAGCAGTCTTTGGGTGGGGCAGGAGACGTACTTC	CASSLWVGQETYF
TRBV20-1	few	TRBJ2-5	-	TGCAGTGCTAGATGGCCCTCCCAAGAGACCCAGTACTTC	CSARWPSQETQYF
TRBV18	-	TRBJ2-3	-	TGTGCCAGCTCACCACCGGAAAGGACTGGTTTCAGGGATACGCAGTATTTT	CASSPPERTGFRDTQYF
TRBV6-5	-	TRBJ2-1	-	TGTGCCAGCAGTTTTTATTCTGGGAGCTCCTACAATGAGCAGTTCTTC	CASSFYSGSSYNEQFF
TRBV5-1	-	TRBJ2-7	-	TGCGCCAGCAGCTTGCAGGGGCTGGGGGACGAGCAGTACTTC	CASSLQGLGDEQYF
TRBV18	-	TRBJ2-7	-	TGTGCCAGCTCTTTGACGGAGGCCTCTTCCTACGAGCAGTACTTC	CASSLTEASSYEQYF
TRBV5-1	few	TRBJ2-5	-	TGCGCCAGCAGACAGGTACAAGAGACCCAGTACTTC	CASRQVQETQYF
TRBV20-1	few	TRBJ2-2	-	TGCAGTGCTAGATTGGCAACTACCGGGGAGCTGTTTTTT	CSARLATTGELFF
TRBV29-1	-	TRBJ2-2	TRBD1	TGCAGCGTCGCTTATCGACAGGGTTACACCGGGGAGCTGTTTTTT	CSVAYRQGYTGELFF
TRBV6-5	few	TRBJ2-1	TRBD1	TGTGCCAGCAGTAGGGACAGCGCGTACAATGAGCAGTTCTTC	CASSRDSAYNEQFF
TRBV7-9	-	TRBJ1-4	-	TGTGCCAGCAGCCCCCTGACTGCGCTGGGTGAAAAACTGTTTTTT	CASSPLTALGEKLFF
TRBV28	few	TRBJ2-3	-	TGTGCCAGCACGCCGGGACTGTTCACAGATACGCAGTATTTT	CASTPGLFTDTQYF
TRBV20-1	few	TRBJ2-3	TRBD2	TGCAGTGCTAGTGGGACTAGCGGGGGGTCAGATACGCAGTATTTT	CSASGTSGGSDTQYF
TRBV7-3	few	TRBJ1-6	-	TGTGCCAGCAGCTTAGTACAGGGATCACCCCTCCACTTT	CASSLVQGSPLHF
TRBV5-4	-	TRBJ1-1	-	TGTGCCAGCAGGCGCTCCAGGGACGGGCGCACTGAAGCTTTCTTT	CASRRSRDGRTEAFF
TRBV6-5	-	TRBJ2-7	TRBD1	TGTGCCAGCAGTTGGACAGGGATCGAGCAGTACTTC	CASSWTGIEQYF
TRBV29-1	few	TRBJ2-3	-	TGCAGCGTGCCCACGGGCACTAGGGCAGATACGCAGTATTTT	CSVPTGTRADTQYF
TRBV5-6	-	TRBJ2-3	-	TGTGCCAGCAGCTTGTTGAGGGGGGCTAGAACAGATACGCAGTATTTT	CASSLLRGARTDTQYF
TRBV30	few	TRBJ2-2	TRBD1	TGTGCCTGGAGTGTACAGGGGGCAAACGGGGAGCTGTTTTTT	CAWSVQGANGELFF
TRBV6-2/TRBV6-3	few	TRBJ2-3	-	TGTGCCAGCAGTTACCAGGGGTACACAGATACGCAGTATTTT	CASSYQGYTDTQYF
TRBV7-6	-	TRBJ1-1	-	TGTGCCAGCAGCAGTACAGGGTATACTGAAGCTTTCTTT	CASSSTGYTEAFF
TRBV7-3	few	TRBJ2-2	-	TGTGCCAGCAGCCGTGACAGGGAGGCCACCGGGGAGCTGTTTTTT	CASSRDREATGELFF
TRBV5-6	-	TRBJ2-2	-	TGTGCCAGCAGCATCCGGGGCAACACCGGGGAGCTGTTTTTT	CASSIRGNTGELFF
TRBV6-5	-	TRBJ1-1	TRBD1	TGTGCCAGCAGTTTCCAAGGGACAGGGAACACTCGAGCTTTCTTT	CASSFQGTGNTRAFF
TRBV20-1	once	TRBJ2-3	-	TGCAGTGCTAGTGGCAGCCCTAGTAGCACAGATACGCAGTATTTT	CSASGSPSSTDTQYF
TRBV28	-	TRBJ2-5	-	TGTGCCGGGTCGAGGCAGGGCTCTGAGACCCAGTACTTC	CAGSRQGSETQYF
TRBV18	few	TRBJ2-3	-	TGTGCCAGCTCACCGCCGCTAACCCTTAGCACAGATACGCAGTATTTT	CASSPPLTLSTDTQYF
TRBV12-3/TRBV12-4	few	TRBJ2-1	TRBD1	TGTGCCAGCAGTCACAGGGGAAACTACAATGAGCAGTTCTTC	CASSHRGNYNEQFF
TRBV20-1	few	TRBJ2-7	-	TGCAGTGCTAGAGATCCCCGACATCTGCAGTACTTC	CSARDPRHLQYF
TRBV2	many	TRBJ2-4	-	TGTGCCAGCACTGAGGAGGCAGGGGCGAACATTCAGTACTTC	CASTEEAGANIQYF
TRBV12-3/TRBV12-4	-	TRBJ1-5	-	TGTGCCAGCAGCGGTAAAGCCTTCAATCAGCCCCAGCATTTT	CASSGKAFNQPQHF